This record covers a single TCR beta chain. The entry originates in a study of CD8 T cells in Susac syndrome. Random hexamers primed reverse transcription of roughly 0.5 to 1 ug RNA. MiXCR, run by TCRdb on the immunoSEQ multiplex PCR reads, gives a single entry per CDR3 protein. The sample records roughly 80,000 distinct CDR3 sequences, roughly 91% being singletons. V lost 4 bases and J lost 6; bases outside the gene matches: 5. The CDR3 extends over 13 amino acids. In germline, CDR1 is KGHDR, CDR2 SFDVKD. Source material: CD4+ T cells from PBMCs. The V gene is TRBV24-1, the J gene TRBJ2-7; TRBD1 matches 7 bases. This clonotype originated in a human donor with Susac syndrome. The CDR3 spells CATSELGQAEQYF. In DNA, the CDR3 is TGTGCCACCAGTGAACTCGGACAGGCCGAGCAGTACTTC.